This paragraph reports one T cell receptor beta chain. The source of the sample is a study of OX40 agonist ivuxolimab in advanced cancers. This CDR3 spans 18 amino acids. CDR1 is LGHNA and CDR2 is YSLEER in the germline V gene. J lost 6 bases, V lost 0 bases, and 12 bases had no gene match. Method: immunoSEQ multiplex PCR; TCRdb's copy keeps in-frame clones and lacks some. The table records 65,000 to 85,000 clones, about 88% of them present only once. The rearrangement uses TRBV4-3 and TRBJ2-1; TRBD2 agrees at 9 bases. The source was CD4+ or CD8+ T cells sorted from blood, collected in a trial of the OX40 agonist ivuxolimab. The receptor comes from an adult with an advanced solid tumor such as melanoma, head and neck, liver or kidney cancer. In nucleotides, the CDR3 is TGCGCCAGCAGCCAAGATTGGGATAGCGGGGGCCTTGGCAATGAGCAGTTCTTC. Its protein product is CASSQDWDSGGLGNEQFF.